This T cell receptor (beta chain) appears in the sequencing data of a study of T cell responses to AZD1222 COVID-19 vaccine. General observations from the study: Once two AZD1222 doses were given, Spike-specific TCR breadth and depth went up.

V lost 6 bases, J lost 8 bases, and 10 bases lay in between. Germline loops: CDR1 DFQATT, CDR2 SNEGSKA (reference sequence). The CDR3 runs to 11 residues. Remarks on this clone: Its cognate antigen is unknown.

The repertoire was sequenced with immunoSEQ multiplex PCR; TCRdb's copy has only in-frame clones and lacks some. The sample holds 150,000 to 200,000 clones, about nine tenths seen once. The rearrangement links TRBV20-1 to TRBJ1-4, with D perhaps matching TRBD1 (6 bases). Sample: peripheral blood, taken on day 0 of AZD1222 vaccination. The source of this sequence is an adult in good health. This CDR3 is CSARGAEKLFF. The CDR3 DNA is TGCAGTGCCAGGGGAGCGGAAAAACTGTTTTTT.